These T cell receptor beta chains were read from a single sample in a study of blood T cell repertoires in COVID-19. Clones were read by immunoSEQ multiplex PCR, and TCRdb kept only the in-frame ones, dropping some. This sample carries about 160,000 clones, 70% to 85% of them seen once, and the ten largest clones take about 1.2%. Sequences were obtained from peripheral blood. The source of these receptors is a man in his 60s who had recovered from COVID-19. CDR3s include the opening cysteine and the closing phenylalanine or tryptophan. The D gene is left open where the match is weak. A clone size is listed for some rows: how often the clone was seen (once, few, many), or a class if it is expanded.

clone_size: once
j_call: TRBJ2-7
d_call: TRBD1
v_call: TRBV7-8
cdr3_nt: TGTGCCAGCAGCTTTGGACAGGGGACGGGCGAGCAGTACTTC
cdr3_aa: CASSFGQGTGEQYF

clone_size: .
j_call: TRBJ2-7
d_call: .
v_call: TRBV7-3
cdr3_nt: TGTGCCAGCAGCTTTGGACTGCCCCACGAGCAGTACTTC
cdr3_aa: CASSFGLPHEQYF

clone_size: .
j_call: TRBJ1-5
d_call: TRBD1
v_call: TRBV24-1
cdr3_nt: TGTGCCACCAGTGATTCGTCCGGGACAGGGAGCAATCAGCCCCAGCATTTT
cdr3_aa: CATSDSSGTGSNQPQHF

clone_size: .
j_call: TRBJ2-3
d_call: TRBD2
v_call: TRBV3-1/TRBV3-2
cdr3_nt: TGTGCCAGCAGCCTCGCCGGGACTAGCGGGGGGTCCCCAGATACGCAGTATTTT
cdr3_aa: CASSLAGTSGGSPDTQYF

clone_size: few
j_call: TRBJ2-7
d_call: .
v_call: TRBV18
cdr3_nt: TGTGCCAGCTCACCTTCCAGAATCGAGCAGTACTTC
cdr3_aa: CASSPSRIEQYF

clone_size: .
j_call: TRBJ2-7
d_call: TRBD1
v_call: TRBV6-5
cdr3_nt: TGTGCCAGCAGTCTTATGGGGACAGCGAGCGAGCAGTACTTC
cdr3_aa: CASSLMGTASEQYF

clone_size: once
j_call: TRBJ1-5
d_call: TRBD1
v_call: TRBV5-1
cdr3_nt: TGCGCCAGCAGCTGGACAGGGGGAAATCAGCCCCAGCATTTT
cdr3_aa: CASSWTGGNQPQHF

clone_size: few
j_call: TRBJ2-3
d_call: .
v_call: TRBV6-4
cdr3_nt: TGTGCCAGCAGTGAGGGGACACACACAGATACGCAGTATTTT
cdr3_aa: CASSEGTHTDTQYF

clone_size: .
j_call: TRBJ1-2
d_call: .
v_call: TRBV19
cdr3_nt: TGTGCCAGTATGGGGGGGCGCGGCTACACCTTC
cdr3_aa: CASMGGRGYTF

clone_size: once
j_call: TRBJ2-5
d_call: .
v_call: TRBV7-2
cdr3_nt: TGTGCCAGCAAGAAGGGGACAGCAGCGGGTGAAGAGACCCAGTACTTC
cdr3_aa: CASKKGTAAGEETQYF

clone_size: .
j_call: TRBJ2-7
d_call: TRBD1
v_call: TRBV14
cdr3_nt: TGTGCCAGCAGCCAAGGCGGCAGGGGGTCCTACGAGCAGTACTTC
cdr3_aa: CASSQGGRGSYEQYF

clone_size: .
j_call: TRBJ2-1
d_call: .
v_call: TRBV24-1
cdr3_nt: TGTGCCACCAGTGTCCGAGATGAGCAGTTCTTC
cdr3_aa: CATSVRDEQFF

clone_size: .
j_call: TRBJ2-7
d_call: .
v_call: TRBV3-1/TRBV3-2
cdr3_nt: TGTGCCAGCAGCATCCGGGTCGGGGCCTACGAGCAGTACTTC
cdr3_aa: CASSIRVGAYEQYF

clone_size: .
j_call: TRBJ1-5
d_call: .
v_call: TRBV6-2/TRBV6-3
cdr3_nt: TGTGCCAGCAGTTACCCCCGGCAGGGCGGGCCCCAGCATTTT
cdr3_aa: CASSYPRQGGPQHF

clone_size: .
j_call: TRBJ2-7
d_call: TRBD2
v_call: TRBV30
cdr3_nt: TGTGCCTGGACAATAGGACTAGCGCGCGAGCAGTACTTC
cdr3_aa: CAWTIGLAREQYF

clone_size: .
j_call: TRBJ2-1
d_call: .
v_call: TRBV21-1
cdr3_nt: TGTGCCAGCAGCAAAATGATATATTCGGGGGGGCGCAATGAGCAGTTCTTC
cdr3_aa: CASSKMIYSGGRNEQFF

clone_size: .
j_call: TRBJ1-1
d_call: TRBD1
v_call: TRBV27
cdr3_nt: TGTGCCAGCAGTTCAGGGGGTAACACTGAAGCTTTCTTT
cdr3_aa: CASSSGGNTEAFF

clone_size: .
j_call: TRBJ1-3
d_call: TRBD1
v_call: TRBV11-2
cdr3_nt: TGTGCCAGCAGCCTAAGGGACAGGAGCTCTGGAAACACCATATATTTT
cdr3_aa: CASSLRDRSSGNTIYF

clone_size: once
j_call: TRBJ2-5
d_call: .
v_call: TRBV5-4
cdr3_nt: TGTGCCAGCAGCTTTTCATTCACGGTGCAAGAGACCCAGTACTTC
cdr3_aa: CASSFSFTVQETQYF

clone_size: .
j_call: TRBJ1-5
d_call: TRBD1
v_call: TRBV7-2
cdr3_nt: TGTGCCAGCAGCTCGGCGGACAGGTCTCTCGGGCCCCAGCATTTT
cdr3_aa: CASSSADRSLGPQHF

clone_size: .
j_call: TRBJ2-3
d_call: .
v_call: TRBV5-6
cdr3_nt: TGTGCCAGCAGCCTTCGGGTTTCCACTAGCACAGATACGCAGTATTTT
cdr3_aa: CASSLRVSTSTDTQYF

clone_size: few
j_call: TRBJ2-2
d_call: .
v_call: TRBV4-2
cdr3_nt: TGTGCCAGCAGCCAAGATCTGTACGGGCAGGGGAACACCGGGGAGCTGTTTTTT
cdr3_aa: CASSQDLYGQGNTGELFF

clone_size: .
j_call: TRBJ1-5
d_call: .
v_call: TRBV6-5
cdr3_nt: TGTGCCAGCAGACTTAGTCATAGCAATCAGCCCCAGCATTTT
cdr3_aa: CASRLSHSNQPQHF

clone_size: .
j_call: TRBJ2-1
d_call: TRBD2
v_call: TRBV19
cdr3_nt: TGTGCCAGTCGACTAGCGGGGAACAATGAGCAGTTCTTC
cdr3_aa: CASRLAGNNEQFF

clone_size: few
j_call: TRBJ2-7
d_call: .
v_call: TRBV27
cdr3_nt: TGTGCCAGCAGTTCCCCGACAGGCCACGAGCAGTACTTC
cdr3_aa: CASSSPTGHEQYF

clone_size: .
j_call: TRBJ2-3
d_call: .
v_call: TRBV18
cdr3_nt: TGTGCCAGCTCCCCGGGACACACGGATACGCAGTATTTT
cdr3_aa: CASSPGHTDTQYF

clone_size: few
j_call: TRBJ2-7
d_call: .
v_call: TRBV14
cdr3_nt: TGTGCCAGCAGCCAGCAGGGTTACGAGCAGTACTTC
cdr3_aa: CASSQQGYEQYF

clone_size: .
j_call: TRBJ2-5
d_call: TRBD2
v_call: TRBV7-2
cdr3_nt: TGTGCCAGCAGCGGGACTAGCGGGGCGGGAGAGACCCAGTACTTC
cdr3_aa: CASSGTSGAGETQYF

clone_size: few
j_call: TRBJ1-1
d_call: .
v_call: TRBV21-1
cdr3_nt: TGTGCCAGCAGCATCCCTCGCCCGGGGGGCGTGAGTAAGAACACTGAAGCTTTCTTT
cdr3_aa: CASSIPRPGGVSKNTEAFF

clone_size: .
j_call: TRBJ1-1
d_call: TRBD1
v_call: TRBV7-2
cdr3_nt: TGTGCCAGCAGCTTAGGTTACAGGGGAAGTGAAGCTTTCTTT
cdr3_aa: CASSLGYRGSEAFF

clone_size: .
j_call: TRBJ1-6
d_call: TRBD1
v_call: TRBV5-4
cdr3_nt: TGTGCCGTCTCCGGGACAGGGACATCACCCCTCCACTTT
cdr3_aa: CAVSGTGTSPLHF

clone_size: .
j_call: TRBJ1-4
d_call: .
v_call: TRBV3-1/TRBV3-2
cdr3_nt: TGTGCCAGCAGCCGGTTCTGGACAGCTAATGAAAAACTGTTTTTT
cdr3_aa: CASSRFWTANEKLFF